The clone carrying this T cell receptor beta chain was observed many times. This entry comes from a study of T cells in Graves' hyperthyroidism and ophthalmopathy. CDR1 is SNHLY and CDR2 is FYNNEI in the germline V gene. Trimming left V 7 bases short and J 3 bases short, with 12 bases between. The CDR3 length is 13 residues. What was amplified from RNA transcripts were TCR beta CDR3 regions. When the TCR CDR3 underwent first-round RT-PCR, the HTBI primer set was used. Each CDR3 protein is one row after TCRdb ran MiXCR on the multiplex PCR reads. The sample comprises hundreds of thousands of distinct CDR3 sequences, roughly 13% of which are singletons, and 34% rests with the top ten.

The chain links TRBV2 to TRBJ1-1; D is unclear. Input material: blood. The TCR sequence derives from a woman in her 40s with Graves' ophthalmopathy. The CDR3 reads CASTREFHTEAFF. The CDR3, as DNA: TGTGCCAGCACTAGGGAGTTCCACACTGAAGCTTTCTTT.